The clone carrying this T cell receptor beta chain has only a few counts. Its specificity is unknown. This entry comes from a study of blood T cells in healthy people across ages. With a J-beta primer mix and a sample-barcoded 5' primer, a second PCR ran roughly 7 to 11 cycles. Each cDNA molecule carried a tag from a template-switch adaptor that contained 12 random nucleotides. Each CDR3 protein gets one entry after TCRdb re-called the 5' RACE reads with MiXCR. The data hold roughly 800,000 distinct CDR3 sequences, with more than 20% observed a single time. V lost 3 bases and J lost 3, with 11 bases in between. CDR1 is ENHRY and CDR2 is SYGVKD in the germline V gene. CDR3 length: 14 residues. Study-wide results and caveats: Across the age range, TCR beta diversity per million T cells fell in a roughly linear way. Long-lived donors carried more naive CD4+ cells and greater diversity than aged donors.

These data were likewise used in another study, on T cells of mothers and their children. That report adds: A few healthy Caucasian mothers, along with their six children, were the donors.

Input material: blood. The chain couples TRBV10-3 to TRBJ1-2; D is undetermined. This TCR came from a boy aged 5-17 years in good health. This CDR3 reads CAISDEGWDYGYTF. CDR3 nucleotides: TGTGCCATCAGTGATGAAGGGTGGGACTATGGCTACACCTTC.